These T cell receptor beta chains were read from a single sample in a study of blood T cell repertoires in COVID-19. The table came from immunoSEQ multiplex PCR; TCRdb's copy has only in-frame clones and leaves some out. This repertoire shows 30,000 or so clones, around nine tenths found once; its top ten account for more than 13%. Sequencing used peripheral blood. All receptors come from a man aged 55 to 70 with active COVID-19. Each CDR3 is given with its conserved first and last residue. Fields, in order: V gene, clone size, J gene, D gene, CDR3 protein, CDR3 DNA. A D gene is named only where the DNA matches it firmly. A row's size may be missing; if present it is once, few, many or a size class.

V gene: TRBV7-9
clone size: .
J gene: TRBJ1-1
D gene: .
CDR3 protein: CASNRGTVNTEAFF
CDR3 DNA: TGTGCCAGCAACCGAGGGACTGTGAACACTGAAGCTTTCTTT

V gene: TRBV19
clone size: .
J gene: TRBJ1-6
D gene: TRBD1
CDR3 protein: CASSIAGRGNSPLHF
CDR3 DNA: TGTGCCAGTAGTATAGCAGGCAGGGGGAATTCACCCCTCCACTTT

V gene: TRBV6-6
clone size: .
J gene: TRBJ2-3
D gene: TRBD2
CDR3 protein: CASSYASGGTDTQYF
CDR3 DNA: TGTGCCAGCAGTTACGCTAGCGGGGGCACAGATACGCAGTATTTT

V gene: TRBV6-6
clone size: .
J gene: TRBJ1-1
D gene: .
CDR3 protein: CASSLPGAYEAFF
CDR3 DNA: TGTGCCAGCAGTTTACCTGGGGCTTATGAAGCTTTCTTT

V gene: TRBV19
clone size: .
J gene: TRBJ2-1
D gene: TRBD2
CDR3 protein: CASSIIRASGISYNEQFF
CDR3 DNA: TGTGCCAGTAGTATAATTAGGGCTAGCGGGATCTCCTACAATGAGCAGTTCTTC

V gene: TRBV12-3/TRBV12-4
clone size: .
J gene: TRBJ1-1
D gene: .
CDR3 protein: CASSPQGFAEAFF
CDR3 DNA: TGTGCCAGCAGTCCCCAGGGATTCGCTGAAGCTTTCTTT

V gene: TRBV2
clone size: once
J gene: TRBJ1-4
D gene: TRBD1
CDR3 protein: CASRLTGKTNEKLFF
CDR3 DNA: TGTGCCAGCAGGCTGACAGGGAAAACTAATGAAAAACTGTTTTTT

V gene: TRBV29-1
clone size: once
J gene: TRBJ2-5
D gene: TRBD2
CDR3 protein: CSVAGTSGSETQYF
CDR3 DNA: TGCAGCGTTGCTGGGACTAGCGGGAGCGAGACCCAGTACTTC

V gene: TRBV5-1
clone size: .
J gene: TRBJ2-3
D gene: .
CDR3 protein: CASSLGQSTDTQYF
CDR3 DNA: TGCGCCAGCAGCTTGGGACAGTCCACAGATACGCAGTATTTT

V gene: TRBV4-2
clone size: .
J gene: TRBJ2-1
D gene: TRBD2
CDR3 protein: CASSFGLAGVSEQFF
CDR3 DNA: TGTGCCAGCAGCTTCGGACTAGCGGGAGTGTCTGAGCAGTTCTTC

V gene: TRBV3-1/TRBV3-2
clone size: .
J gene: TRBJ2-1
D gene: .
CDR3 protein: CASSQDQLGLGSYNEQFF
CDR3 DNA: TGTGCCAGCAGCCAAGATCAACTGGGACTCGGCTCCTACAATGAGCAGTTCTTC

V gene: TRBV18
clone size: .
J gene: TRBJ2-7
D gene: TRBD2
CDR3 protein: CASSPLAGEIHEQYF
CDR3 DNA: TGTGCCAGCTCTCCTCTAGCGGGAGAGATCCACGAGCAGTACTTC

V gene: TRBV21-1
clone size: .
J gene: TRBJ2-7
D gene: .
CDR3 protein: CASSKEEDRVYEQYF
CDR3 DNA: TGTGCCAGCAGCAAAGAGGAGGACAGGGTCTACGAGCAGTACTTC

V gene: TRBV5-1
clone size: .
J gene: TRBJ2-1
D gene: TRBD2
CDR3 protein: CASSLGGTSGYNEQFF
CDR3 DNA: TGCGCCAGCAGCTTGGGGGGGACTAGCGGCTACAATGAGCAGTTCTTC

V gene: TRBV28
clone size: .
J gene: TRBJ2-3
D gene: .
CDR3 protein: CASSSPAWDKRTDTQYF
CDR3 DNA: TGTGCCAGCAGTTCACCCGCCTGGGACAAACGCACAGATACGCAGTATTTT

V gene: TRBV5-1
clone size: .
J gene: TRBJ2-1
D gene: TRBD2
CDR3 protein: CASSPQLAGAGNEQFF
CDR3 DNA: TGCGCCAGCAGCCCGCAACTAGCGGGGGCGGGGAATGAGCAGTTCTTC

V gene: TRBV18
clone size: .
J gene: TRBJ2-2
D gene: .
CDR3 protein: CASSPRDSGELFF
CDR3 DNA: TGTGCCAGCTCACCTCGGGACTCCGGGGAGCTGTTTTTT

V gene: TRBV6-2/TRBV6-3
clone size: few
J gene: TRBJ1-2
D gene: TRBD1
CDR3 protein: CASSYLPDRGDTF
CDR3 DNA: TGTGCCAGCAGTTACCTTCCTGACAGGGGCGACACCTTC

V gene: TRBV13
clone size: .
J gene: TRBJ1-1
D gene: .
CDR3 protein: CASSFPTEAFF
CDR3 DNA: TGTGCCAGCAGCTTCCCAACTGAAGCTTTCTTT

V gene: TRBV18
clone size: .
J gene: TRBJ2-1
D gene: .
CDR3 protein: CASSPNGLGGFF
CDR3 DNA: TGTGCCAGCTCACCTAACGGACTTGGAGGGTTCTTC

V gene: TRBV6-5
clone size: .
J gene: TRBJ1-1
D gene: .
CDR3 protein: CASSYSEAVEAFF
CDR3 DNA: TGTGCCAGCAGTTACTCCGAGGCGGTAGAAGCTTTCTTT

V gene: TRBV5-1
clone size: .
J gene: TRBJ2-7
D gene: TRBD1
CDR3 protein: CASSLEGTGVDEQYF
CDR3 DNA: TGCGCCAGCAGCTTGGAGGGGACAGGGGTCGACGAGCAGTACTTC

V gene: TRBV11-2
clone size: .
J gene: TRBJ2-3
D gene: TRBD2
CDR3 protein: CASSHRGGRITDTQYF
CDR3 DNA: TGTGCCAGCAGCCATCGGGGGGGGAGAATAACAGATACGCAGTATTTT

V gene: TRBV6-5
clone size: once
J gene: TRBJ2-7
D gene: .
CDR3 protein: CASSPAPGLSHEQYF
CDR3 DNA: TGTGCCAGCAGCCCCGCTCCGGGTTTGAGTCACGAGCAGTACTTC

V gene: TRBV4-2
clone size: .
J gene: TRBJ2-1
D gene: .
CDR3 protein: CASSQGGRHNEQFF
CDR3 DNA: TGTGCCAGCAGCCAAGGAGGCAGACACAATGAGCAGTTCTTC

V gene: TRBV5-1
clone size: .
J gene: TRBJ2-5
D gene: .
CDR3 protein: CASSPAGARPATQYF
CDR3 DNA: TGCGCCAGCAGCCCGGCGGGGGCAAGGCCGGCGACCCAGTACTTC

V gene: TRBV20-1
clone size: .
J gene: TRBJ2-3
D gene: TRBD1
CDR3 protein: CSASPRGLNTQYF
CDR3 DNA: TGCAGTGCTAGTCCCAGGGGGCTAAATACGCAGTATTTT

V gene: TRBV6-2/TRBV6-3
clone size: .
J gene: TRBJ2-1
D gene: TRBD2
CDR3 protein: CASSRYGTSGRAGKDEQFF
CDR3 DNA: TGTGCCAGCAGCCGATACGGGACTAGCGGGAGGGCAGGGAAGGATGAGCAGTTCTTC

V gene: TRBV27
clone size: .
J gene: TRBJ1-5
D gene: .
CDR3 protein: CASSPNGRPQHF
CDR3 DNA: TGTGCCAGCAGTCCAAACGGTCGGCCCCAGCATTTT

V gene: TRBV2
clone size: .
J gene: TRBJ1-2
D gene: .
CDR3 protein: CASSDGQFAGYTF
CDR3 DNA: TGTGCCAGCAGTGATGGACAGTTTGCTGGCTACACCTTC

V gene: TRBV9
clone size: .
J gene: TRBJ2-2
D gene: .
CDR3 protein: CASSTRGDSNTGELFF
CDR3 DNA: TGTGCCAGCAGCACCCGAGGGGACTCGAACACCGGGGAGCTGTTTTTT

V gene: TRBV7-6
clone size: .
J gene: TRBJ2-7
D gene: .
CDR3 protein: CASSSPGHSYEQYF
CDR3 DNA: TGTGCCAGCAGCTCCCCCGGACATAGCTACGAGCAGTACTTC

V gene: TRBV2
clone size: .
J gene: TRBJ2-3
D gene: TRBD2
CDR3 protein: CASSYPPGGRSFVSTQYF
CDR3 DNA: TGTGCCAGCTCCTACCCACCGGGGGGACGATCCTTTGTGTCTACGCAGTATTTT

V gene: TRBV6-1
clone size: .
J gene: TRBJ1-6
D gene: .
CDR3 protein: CASSEAQENSPLHF
CDR3 DNA: TGTGCCAGCAGTGAAGCACAGGAGAATTCACCCCTCCACTTT